The 28 T cell receptor beta chains below all came from one sample that was sequenced in a study of a mutant IDH1 vaccine in newly diagnosed glioma. Time point of the sample: week 35, safety follow-up. Each dose of the vaccine consisted of 300 ug of mutant IDH1 20-mer peptide, with topical imiquimod. Some clones are missing from TCRdb's copy, which holds only in-frame ones; the method was immunoSEQ multiplex PCR. Among tens of thousands of clones listed, 80% to 85% were seen once. No antigen has been identified for these receptors. Sample: PBMCs, taken from a glioma patient whose treatment included an IDH1 peptide vaccine. These receptors were collected from a man aged 25-40 years with glioma.

J is TRBJ1-2 and V is TRBV5-1; TRBD1 matches at 7 bases. The CDR3 runs to 15 residues. The V segment lost 1 base and the J segment 8 bases; nucleotides outside the gene matches: 11. Germline values: CDR1 SGHRS, CDR2 YFSETQ. The CDR3 spells CASSLSTIEQGGYTF. The DNA for the CDR3 is TGCGCCAGCAGCTTGTCAACTATCGAACAGGGGGGCTACACCTTC. The full variable domain, with the rest looked up from reference TRBV5-1 and TRBJ1-2, is KAGVTQTPRYLIKTRGQQVTLSCSPISGHRSVSWYQQTPGQGLQFLFEYFSETQRNKGNFPGRFSGRQFSNSRSEMNVSTLELGDSALYLCASSLSTIEQGGYTFGSGTRLTVV.

The V and J genes are TRBV19 and TRBJ2-1; 9 positions agree with TRBD2. CDR1 LNHDA and CDR2 SQIVND come from the germline V gene (reference sequence). The ends lost 3 bases at V and 7 bases at J; junction bases unmatched: 4. The CDR3 covers 14 residues. CDR3 DNA sequence: TGTGCCAGTAGTATCAGCGGGGGGCTTAATGAGCAGTTCTTC. Translation gives CASSISGGLNEQFF.

The rearrangement joins TRBV7-9 to TRBJ2-3; tentative D call: TRBD1 (7 bases). Germline lookup yields CDR1 SEHNR and CDR2 FQNEAQ (reference sequence). With 5 bases removed from V and 1 base from J, the gap between germline ends came to 10 bases. This CDR3 is built from 14 residues. In DNA form, the CDR3 reads TGTGCCAGCAGCCAGGGGGGAGGCACAGATACGCAGTATTTT. Translating it yields CASSQGGGTDTQYF.

The chain combines TRBV5-1 with TRBJ1-6; D is unresolved. CDR1 SGHRS and CDR2 YFSETQ come from the germline V gene. Trimming stripped 0 bases from V and 2 bases from J, with 15 bases between. The CDR3 contains 18 residues. CDR3: CASSLAGQEGTYNSPLHF. In nucleotides, the CDR3 is TGCGCCAGCAGCTTGGCCGGGCAGGAGGGAACCTATAATTCACCCCTCCACTTT.

V and J are TRBV2 and TRBJ1-2; no clear D. The CDR3 totals 14 residues. Looked up from germline, CDR1 is SNHLY and CDR2 is FYNNEI. Trimming pared 9 bases from V and 0 bases from J, leaving 14 bases between. CDR3 residues: CARQSREANYGYTF. The CDR3 nucleotides read TGTGCCAGACAAAGTAGGGAGGCTAACTATGGCTACACCTTC.

The rearrangement links TRBV7-8 to TRBJ1-4; possibly TRBD1 for D (5 bases). The V end was cut by 1 base, the J end by 0 bases, with 9 bases between. The CDR3 is 16 amino acids. Germline V gives CDR1 SGHVS, CDR2 FQNEAQ. The CDR3 sequence is CASSLVGGATNEKLFF. Here the CDR3 DNA reads TGTGCCAGCAGCTTAGTGGGGGGTGCAACTAATGAAAAACTGTTTTTT.

This clone appeared a single time. The chain joins TRBV4-1 to TRBJ1-2; tentatively, D is TRBD1 (6 bases). The CDR3 contains 15 residues. Germline V gives CDR1 MGHRA, CDR2 YSYEKL. Between the trimmed V and J ends, which lost 1 base and 3 bases, there was a span of 12 bases. CDR3 residues: CASSQVLGQYYGYTF. In nucleotides, the CDR3 is TGCGCCAGCAGCCAAGTTTTAGGACAGTACTATGGCTACACCTTC.

The rearrangement joins TRBV9 to TRBJ2-3, with unresolved D. The CDR3 is 12 residues long. V shed 3 bases and J shed 5 bases, with 7 bases lying between them. From germline, CDR1 is SGDLS and CDR2 YYNGEE. The CDR3, as DNA: TGTGCCAGCAGCGCAAGTATAGATACGCAGTATTTT. It codes for CASSASIDTQYF. Drawing the rest from reference TRBV9 and TRBJ2-3, the complete variable domain is DSGVTQTPKHLITATGQRVTLRCSPRSGDLSVYWYQQSLDQGLQFLIQYYNGEERAKGNILERFSAQQFPDLHSELNLSSLELGDSALYFCASSASIDTQYFGPGTRLTVL.

V is TRBV7-2 and J is TRBJ2-7, with D perhaps assigned TRBD1 or TRBD2 (5 bases each). This CDR3 spans 14 amino acids. Germline assignment: CDR1 SGHTA and CDR2 FQGNSA. The germline V and J ends were trimmed by 5 bases and 6 bases, with 17 bases remaining between them. The CDR3, as DNA: TGTGCCAGCAGCGGGGACCAAGGGTGGGCCGAGCAGTACTTC. Protein sequence: CASSGDQGWAEQYF.

This clone appeared a single time. The chain links TRBV15 to TRBJ2-1; the match to TRBD2 covers 9 bases. CDR3 length equals 17 residues. Looked up from germline, CDR1 is LNHNV and CDR2 is YYDKDF (reference sequence). After removal of 0 bases from V and 8 bases from J, the junction contained 11 bases not matched to a gene. CDR3 nucleotides: TGTGCCACCAGCAGAGAAAGGGTAGCGGGGGTGAGAGATGAGCAGTTCTTC. Translation: CATSRERVAGVRDEQFF.

The rearrangement links TRBV19 to TRBJ1-1; unclear D gene. The CDR3 contains 12 residues. V lost 2 bases to trimming and J lost 1 base, with 2 bases between them. CDR1 is LNHDA, CDR2 SQIVND, per germline (reference sequence). This CDR3 reads CASSIRNTEAFF. CDR3 sequence (DNA): TGTGCCAGTAGTATAAGGAACACTGAAGCTTTCTTT.

The gene calls are TRBV7-9 and TRBJ1-4; the D gene is possibly TRBD1 (6 bases). The germline V gene has CDR1 SEHNR and CDR2 FQNEAQ (reference sequence). There are 18 residues in the CDR3. Trimming took 2 bases from V and 0 from J, leaving 16 bases between them. This CDR3 is CASSLKRNRDATNEKLFF. Here the CDR3 DNA reads TGTGCCAGCAGCTTAAAAAGGAACAGGGATGCAACTAATGAAAAACTGTTTTTT.

Only a few counts were recorded for this clone. The V call is TRBV5-1, the J call TRBJ1-1, with D perhaps TRBD1 (5 bases). This CDR3 spans 14 amino acids. The ends were cut back, 2 bases at V and 1 base at J, with 9 bases in the middle. Germline V gene sequence: CDR1 SGHRS, CDR2 YFSETQ. The CDR3 protein is CASSFDGQNTEAFF. CDR3 coding DNA: TGCGCCAGCAGCTTCGACGGACAGAACACTGAAGCTTTCTTT.

The V gene is TRBV7-8, the J gene TRBJ2-1; 8 bases line up with TRBD2. This CDR3 has 16 amino acids. Germline V lookup: CDR1 SGHVS, CDR2 FQNEAQ. After removal of 5 bases from V and 7 bases from J, the junction contained 13 bases not matched to a gene. CDR3 protein: CASSPDGTRGVNEQFF. Written as DNA, the CDR3 is TGTGCCAGCAGCCCTGACGGGACTAGGGGTGTAAATGAGCAGTTCTTC.

The gene calls are TRBV14 and TRBJ1-2, with D unclear. Germline V CDR1 and CDR2: SGHDN, FVKESK. This CDR3 is built from 13 residues. V lost 0 bases and J lost 3, with 5 bases in between. The CDR3 bases are TGTGCCAGCAGCCAAGAGATGTACTATGGCTACACCTTC. Residues: CASSQEMYYGYTF.

CDR3 in amino acids: CASSGGGVYYGYTF. The CDR3 bases are TGTGCCAGCAGTGGTGGGGGGGTTTACTATGGCTACACCTTC. This chain joins TRBV6-1 and TRBJ1-2, with a possible D match to TRBD1 (5 bases). The CDR3 totals 14 residues. Trimming shortened V by 4 bases and J by 3 bases, and 12 bases separated the two germline ends. CDR1 and CDR2 from the germline V gene are MNHNS and SASEGT.

The genes are TRBV4-1 and TRBJ2-7, with 9 bases fitting TRBD2. Trimming cost V 4 bases and J 6 bases; bases outside gene matches: 10. CDR1 is MGHRA, CDR2 YSYEKL, per germline. The CDR3 length is 15 residues. In DNA form, the CDR3 reads TGCGCCAGCAGCCGAGAGGTGGGACTAGCATCCGAGCAGTACTTC. Protein product: CASSREVGLASEQYF.

The CDR3 here is CASSLALAGDNEQFF. CDR3 nucleotide sequence: TGCGCCAGCAGCTTGGCGCTAGCGGGGGACAATGAGCAGTTCTTC. The chain recombines TRBV5-1 with TRBJ2-1; 10 bases map to TRBD2. CDR3 length: 15 amino acids. The germline CDR1 and CDR2 sequences are SGHRS and YFSETQ. V shed 0 bases, J shed 5 bases, and the junction held 2 bases outside the gene matches.

V usage is TRBV4-1 and J usage is TRBJ2-6, with D unclear. CDR3 length equals 17 residues. The V end was cut by 4 bases, the J end by 0 bases, with 13 bases between. The germline V gene has CDR1 MGHRA and CDR2 YSYEKL. The CDR3 DNA sequence: TGCGCCAGCAGCCCGAACTTACCCCTCTCTGGGGCCAACGTCCTGACTTTC. This encodes CASSPNLPLSGANVLTF.

This chain joins TRBV15 and TRBJ2-2; a weak D match, TRBD2 (5 bases). The germline V gene encodes CDR1 LNHNV and CDR2 YYDKDF (reference sequence). This CDR3 spans 14 amino acids. Trimming pared 0 bases from V and 6 bases from J, leaving 8 bases between. The CDR3 nucleotides read TGTGCCACCAGCAGAGATCGGGGTGCCGGGGAGCTGTTTTTT. It encodes CATSRDRGAGELFF.

This clone was seen a few times. J is TRBJ1-1 and V is TRBV6-5; 10 nucleotides match TRBD1. Germline V gives CDR1 MNHEY, CDR2 SVGAGI. The trim removed 5 bases at V and 4 bases at J, leaving 4 bases unmatched. This CDR3 contains 14 residues. As DNA, the CDR3 is TGTGCCAGCAGTCCCCGGACAGGGGGCACTGAAGCTTTCTTT. This encodes CASSPRTGGTEAFF.

V and J are TRBV28 and TRBJ1-1; 9 positions match TRBD1. There are 15 residues in the CDR3. V lost 6 bases, J lost 4 bases, and 9 bases stayed unmatched. Germline V lookup: CDR1 MDHEN, CDR2 SYDVKM. CDR3 DNA: TGTGCCAGCAGCGCTACCGGGACAGGGAGCACTGAAGCTTTCTTT. Amino acids: CASSATGTGSTEAFF.

The rearrangement joins TRBV18 to TRBJ1-1, with D perhaps matching TRBD1 (6 bases). This CDR3 has 14 residues. CDR1 and CDR2 from the germline V gene are KGHSH and LQKENI. Trimming pared 3 bases from V and 5 bases from J, leaving 13 bases between. The chain's CDR3 is CASSPVGRGTEAFF. In DNA, the CDR3 is TGTGCCAGCTCACCCGTGGGAAGGGGGACTGAAGCTTTCTTT.

The chain couples TRBV5-8 to TRBJ2-5; D call uncertain. The CDR3 loop spans 11 amino acids. Germline CDR1 and CDR2: SGHTS and YDEGEE. The CDR3 here is CARATQETQYF. In DNA, the CDR3 is TGTGCTCGGGCGACGCAAGAGACCCAGTACTTC.

This chain links TRBV6-5 with TRBJ2-7, with a possible D match to TRBD2 (5 bases). This CDR3 comprises 16 residues. Per germline, CDR1 MNHEY and CDR2 SVGAGI. The V gene lost 2 bases and the J gene lost 2 bases, with 16 bases spanning the gap. In DNA form, the CDR3 reads TGTGCCAGCAGTTACCACTCGACGGGGAGCCCCTACGAGCAGTACTTC. Its protein product is CASSYHSTGSPYEQYF.

The count of this clone is one. The chain joins TRBV2 to TRBJ2-3; D unresolved. CDR3 length: 11 amino acids. In germline, CDR1 is SNHLY, CDR2 FYNNEI. V lost 11 bases and J 4 bases, leaving 10 bases between the germline ends. The CDR3 here is CAGTPPDTQYF. In DNA, the CDR3 is TGTGCCGGAACCCCACCAGATACGCAGTATTTT.

Only one count was recorded for this clone. V is TRBV27 and J is TRBJ2-1, with a tentative D call TRBD2 (7 bases). The germline CDR1 and CDR2 sequences are MNHEY and SMNVEV (reference sequence). The ends were cut back, 0 bases at V and 9 bases at J, with 18 bases in the middle. This CDR3 contains 16 residues. CDR3: CASSLSRTGGRLEQFF. For the CDR3, the DNA is TGTGCCAGCAGTTTATCGCGGACGGGGGGCAGACTTGAGCAGTTCTTC.

The CDR3 DNA is TGTGCCAGCAGCCCACTGGGACAGGGGGCCCACACCGGGGAGCTGTTTTTT. Translating gives CASSPLGQGAHTGELFF. The J gene is TRBJ2-2, the V gene TRBV7-9; 12 bases are shared with TRBD1. Germline CDR1 reads SEHNR; CDR2 reads FQNEAQ (reference sequence). Unmatched junction bases numbered 7, after V lost 5 bases and J lost 3 bases. The CDR3 has 17 amino acids.